This entry is about one TCR beta chain. The control group consisted of healthy donors matched for age and sex. Negative isolation yielded CD8+ and CD4+ T cells; FACS enriched TEMRA cells. This CDR3 is built from 15 residues. After removal of 2 bases from V and 12 bases from J, the junction contained 5 bases not matched to a gene. Per the germline V gene, CDR1 is MNHEY and CDR2 is SVGEGT. The data belong to a study of CD8 T cells in Susac syndrome. The authors reverse transcribed about 0.5 to 1 ug RNA with random hexamers. The authors amplified TCR beta CDR3 across 54 Vbeta and 13 Jbeta using immunoSEQ multiplex PCR. TCRdb processed the immunoSEQ multiplex PCR reads anew with MiXCR; each CDR3 protein has one entry. The sample records some 150,000 distinct CDR3 sequences, approximately 94% being singletons.

The sample taken for sequencing was CD4+ T cells from PBMCs. The chain is built from TRBV6-2 or TRBV6-3 and TRBJ1-6; 12 positions match TRBD1. The TCR sequence derives from a human donor in good health. CDR3 residues: CASSYAGQGALPLHF. The CDR3 nucleotides read TGTGCCAGCAGTTACGCGGGACAGGGGGCATTACCCCTCCACTTT.